This T cell receptor beta chain was recorded in a study of T cells in Graves' hyperthyroidism and ophthalmopathy. Overall study results and limits: Blood also held most thyroid clonotypes expanded beyond 0.001. The model identified upcoming ophthalmopathy a median approximately six months ahead of onset.

This clonotype was counted at least ten times. Its antigen is unknown. The CDR3 totals 13 residues. The germline V gene encodes CDR1 DFQATT and CDR2 SNEGSKA (reference sequence). The J segment lost 8 bases and the V segment lost 2 bases, leaving 4 bases of the junction unmatched. From RNA transcripts, TCR beta CDR3 regions were amplified. A set of HTBI primers served as the primers for a first-round RT-PCR of the TCR CDR3. One entry per CDR3 protein, called by TCRdb with MiXCR from the multiplex PCR reads. The sample contains 480,000 or so distinct CDR3 sequences, about 45% of which appear only once. The chain has TRBV20-1 and TRBJ1-1; 11 bases match TRBD1. The sequencing sample was made of peripheral blood or thyroid tissue (not recorded which). The receptor was isolated from an adult woman with Graves' disease, either hyperthyroidism or ophthalmopathy (not recorded which). CDR3 sequence (DNA): TGCAGTGCTAGACGGACAGGGGGCGGGGAAGCTTTCTTT. Protein: CSARRTGGGEAFF.